One and the same sample provided the 30 T cell receptor beta chains below, sequenced in a study of blood T cell repertoires in COVID-19. The repertoire was sequenced with immunoSEQ multiplex PCR; TCRdb's copy has only in-frame clones and lacks some. This sample has nearly 350,000 clones, with more than 75% found just once. Sequencing used peripheral blood. The receptors were sampled from a woman aged 45-65 years with COVID-19, enrolled during active disease.

V is TRBV18 and J is TRBJ2-2; D is uncertain. Trimming removed 1 base at V and 6 bases at J, with 12 bases between. The germline gives CDR1 KGHSH, CDR2 LQKENI. The CDR3 runs to 15 residues. CDR3 nucleotide sequence: TGTGCCAGCTCACCACTATTAGATGTTGCCGGGGAGCTGTTTTTT. Translating gives CASSPLLDVAGELFF.

The count of this clone is one. The chain links TRBV15 to TRBJ1-2; 11 positions agree with TRBD1. This CDR3 spans 17 amino acids. Trimming took 5 bases from V and 2 from J; bases not matched to a gene: 10. Germline V CDR1 and CDR2: LNHNV, YYDKDF (reference sequence). The CDR3 DNA reads as TGTGCCACCAGCCGGGGGGACAGGGGGTTTTCGAACTATGGCTACACCTTC. Protein: CATSRGDRGFSNYGYTF.

The rearrangement links TRBV15 to TRBJ2-7, with D tentatively TRBD1 (5 bases). This CDR3 spans 17 amino acids. The germline V and J ends were trimmed by 0 bases and 4 bases, with 19 bases remaining between them. Germline V gene lookup returns CDR1 LNHNV and CDR2 YYDKDF (reference sequence). This CDR3 is CATSRDLLTAEQYEQYF. The CDR3 DNA sequence: TGTGCCACCAGCAGAGATTTGTTGACAGCCGAGCAATACGAGCAGTACTTC.

This chain connects TRBV27 to TRBJ2-3; D may be TRBD2 (6 bases). This CDR3 has 14 amino acids. V was cut by 4 bases and J by 2 bases, with 10 bases left in between. Germline V gives CDR1 MNHEY, CDR2 SMNVEV (reference sequence). CDR3 residues: CASSSLALTDTQYF. CDR3 DNA: TGTGCCAGCAGTTCTCTAGCGCTCACAGATACGCAGTATTTT.

V usage is TRBV2 and J usage is TRBJ2-3; 7 bases map to TRBD2. Losses at the gene ends were 6 bases for V and 0 bases for J; bases not matched to a gene: 3. This CDR3 spans 14 amino acids. Germline V gene data show CDR1 as SNHLY and CDR2 as FYNNEI. As DNA, the CDR3 is TGTGCCAGCAGACATAGCGGGAGCACAGATACGCAGTATTTT. This translates into CASRHSGSTDTQYF.

The chain has TRBV13 and TRBJ2-3; 7 positions agree with TRBD2. The CDR3 loop spans 15 amino acids. Germline values: CDR1 PRHDT, CDR2 FYEKMQ (reference sequence). Trimming removed 2 bases from V and 4 bases from J; junction bases left unmatched: 6. The chain's CDR3 is CASSLTSGMADTQYF. CDR3 nucleotide sequence: TGTGCCAGCAGCTTAACCAGCGGGATGGCAGATACGCAGTATTTT. The full variable domain, with the rest looked up from reference TRBV13 and TRBJ2-3, is AAGVIQSPRHLIKEKRETATLKCYPIPRHDTVYWYQQGPGQDPQFLISFYEKMQSDKGSIPDRFSAQQFSDYHSELNMSSLELGDSALYFCASSLTSGMADTQYFGPGTRLTVL.

The chain's CDR3 is CASSPGGDYDGYTF. The CDR3 nucleotides read TGTGCCAGTAGTCCGGGGGGGGATTACGATGGCTACACCTTC. The genes are TRBV19 and TRBJ1-2, with D possibly being TRBD1 (5 bases). V lost 5 bases, J lost 6 bases, and 16 bases lay in between. CDR3 size: 14 residues. Germline CDR1 LNHDA, CDR2 SQIVND (reference sequence).

The chain is built from TRBV4-1 and TRBJ2-7, with TRBD1 identical over 7 bases. The CDR3 runs 15 residues. J was trimmed by 6 bases and V by 0 bases; bases with no gene match: 8. The V gene's germline CDR1 is MGHRA and CDR2 YSYEKL. The CDR3 DNA reads TGCGCCAGCAGCCAAGATAGGAGGACAGGATTCGAGCAGTACTTC. Translation gives CASSQDRRTGFEQYF.

The chain carries TRBV30 and TRBJ2-1; weak D call: TRBD2 (5 bases). V lost 2 bases and J lost 0, with 11 bases in between. Looked up from germline, CDR1 is GTSNPN and CDR2 is SVGIG (reference sequence). This CDR3 is built from 15 residues. The CDR3 DNA reads TGTGCCTGGAGTCGGGGTCATAGCTCCTACAATGAGCAGTTCTTC. It encodes CAWSRGHSSYNEQFF.

The V gene is TRBV6-5, the J gene TRBJ2-5, with 11 bases lining up with TRBD2. CDR3 size: 15 residues. CDR1 and CDR2 from the germline V gene are MNHEY and SVGAGI. V lost 6 bases, J lost 3 bases, and 6 bases stayed unmatched. The CDR3 loop reads CASRGAGLAEETQYF. The CDR3 coding sequence is TGTGCCAGCAGAGGGGCGGGACTAGCGGAAGAGACCCAGTACTTC.

Only one count was recorded for this clone. The V call is TRBV19, the J call TRBJ2-5, with TRBD1 matching over 7 bases. CDR3 length equals 15 residues. V was pared by 5 bases and J by 5 bases, with 11 bases of the junction left unmatched. The V gene's germline CDR1 is LNHDA and CDR2 SQIVND (reference sequence). The CDR3 here is CASSEIRQGGETQYF. CDR3 nucleotides: TGTGCCAGTAGTGAAATAAGACAGGGCGGGGAGACCCAGTACTTC.

The chain recombines TRBV30 with TRBJ1-3; D is unclear. The germline V and J ends were trimmed by 4 bases and 0 bases, with 10 bases remaining between them. The CDR3 is 14 residues long. CDR1 and CDR2 (germline): GTSNPN, SVGIG (reference sequence). The CDR3 nucleotides are TGTGCCTGGAAGTATGGGAGCTCTGGAAACACCATATATTTT. Residues: CAWKYGSSGNTIYF.

The DNA for the CDR3 is TGCGCCAGCAGCTTGGGCACTAGAGTAGAGACCCAGTACTTC. As protein: CASSLGTRVETQYF. The chain is built from TRBV5-1 and TRBJ2-5; the D gene is possibly TRBD2 (5 bases). Germline CDR1 is SGHRS and CDR2 is YFSETQ. This CDR3 is 14 amino acids long. Deletions cut 0 bases from V and 4 bases from J, with 10 bases between.

This chain connects TRBV25-1 to TRBJ2-7; 7 nucleotides line up with TRBD1. Trimming took 3 bases from V and 4 from J; bases not matched to a gene: 9. The CDR3 runs to 15 residues. Germline V gene lookup returns CDR1 MGHDK and CDR2 SYGVNS. The CDR3, as DNA: TGTGCCAGCAGTGACGTGGACAGGAAGGTGTACGAGCAGTACTTC. Its translation is CASSDVDRKVYEQYF.

The rearrangement uses TRBV5-4 and TRBJ2-1; TRBD2 matches at 10 bases. CDR1 is SGHNT and CDR2 is YYREEE in the germline V gene (reference sequence). V dropped 4 bases and J dropped 7; count of bases not matched to a gene: 8. The CDR3 is 15 residues long. The CDR3 region has the DNA TGTGCCAGCAGCAATCGAGCGGGAGGGTCGAATGAGCAGTTCTTC. Translation gives CASSNRAGGSNEQFF.

The rearrangement uses TRBV7-9 and TRBJ1-2; 7 nucleotides agree with TRBD1. The CDR3 has 16 amino acids. Trimming at V came to 1 base and at J to 4 bases, leaving 9 bases not matched to a gene. Germline V CDR1 and CDR2: SEHNR, FQNEAQ (reference sequence). This chain's CDR3 is CASSLGDLDRFYGYTF. CDR3 DNA: TGTGCCAGCAGCTTAGGAGACCTGGACAGGTTCTATGGCTACACCTTC.

This chain connects TRBV5-4 to TRBJ2-1, with TRBD1 identical over 12 bases. The CDR3 runs 16 residues. Germline V gives CDR1 SGHNT, CDR2 YYREEE (reference sequence). V gave up 0 bases and J gave up 5 bases; unmatched junction bases: 3. For the CDR3, the DNA is TGTGCCAGCAGCTTGGGTTGGGACAGGGGGCACAATGAGCAGTTCTTC. It yields the protein CASSLGWDRGHNEQFF. Using reference TRBV5-4 and TRBJ2-1 for the parts outside the CDR3, the full variable domain is ETGVTQSPTHLIKTRGQQVTLRCSSQSGHNTVSWYQQALGQGPQFIFQYYREEENGRGNFPPRFSGLQFPNYSSELNVNALELDDSALYLCASSLGWDRGHNEQFFGPGTRLTVL.

The chain couples TRBV11-3 to TRBJ2-5; tentative D call: TRBD1 (5 bases). Trimming removed 5 bases at V and 2 bases at J, with 18 bases between. The germline V gene has CDR1 SGHNT and CDR2 YENEEA. This CDR3 region has 16 residues. The CDR3 DNA follows: TGTGCCAGCAGCACGCAAATGTGGGCAGGGCAAGAGACCCAGTACTTC. It translates to CASSTQMWAGQETQYF.

The chain has TRBV11-2 and TRBJ1-4; 7 positions agree with TRBD1. Germline trimming cut 10 bases from V and 3 bases from J; bases unmatched to any gene: 5. Per germline, CDR1 SGHAT and CDR2 FQNNGV. CDR3 length: 13 amino acids. The chain's CDR3 is CATKGAANEKLFF. The DNA of the CDR3 is TGTGCCACGAAGGGGGCTGCTAATGAAAAACTGTTTTTT. Using reference TRBV11-2 and TRBJ1-4 for the parts outside the CDR3, the full variable domain is EAGVAQSPRYKIIEKRQSVAFWCNPISGHATLYWYQQILGQGPKLLIQFQNNGVVDDSQLPKDRFSAERLKGVDSTLKIQPAKLEDSAVYLCATKGAANEKLFFGSGTQLSVL.

The chain combines TRBV5-6 with TRBJ2-2, with TRBD2 matching 8 bases. CDR1 is SGHDT, CDR2 YYEEEE, per germline. The CDR3 is 16 residues long. V shed 3 bases, J shed 3 bases, and the junction held 7 bases outside the gene matches. CDR3 nucleotides: TGTGCCAGCAGCTGGGGCTCGGGAGGGCACACCGGGGAGCTGTTTTTT. It codes for CASSWGSGGHTGELFF.

The V and J genes are TRBV11-2 and TRBJ2-1; D may be TRBD2 (5 bases). The V end lost 5 bases, the J end lost 13 bases, and 15 bases lay between the germline ends. The CDR3 length is 12 residues. CDR1 and CDR2 (germline): SGHAT, FQNNGV. The CDR3 sequence is CASSLPPGIQFF. The CDR3 coding sequence is TGTGCCAGCAGCCTGCCCCCGGGGATTCAGTTCTTC.

The chain combines TRBV5-1 with TRBJ1-2, with no clear D. Germline V gene sequence: CDR1 SGHRS, CDR2 YFSETQ. This CDR3 spans 14 amino acids. Trimming took off 4 bases at V and 10 bases at J, with 20 bases between the two ends. The CDR3 coding sequence is TGCGCCAGCAGCCCCTACGTAGGTGGGCAGTTCTACACCTTC. Translating it yields CASSPYVGGQFYTF.

The chain carries TRBV5-1 and TRBJ2-7, with TRBD1 as a possible D gene (5 bases). V lost 4 bases to trimming and J lost 3 bases, with 14 bases between them. The CDR3 totals 14 residues. CDR1 SGHRS and CDR2 YFSETQ come from the germline V gene. The CDR3 loop is CASSLDTSYYEQYF. The CDR3 region has the DNA TGCGCCAGCAGCCTGGACACAAGTTACTACGAGCAGTACTTC.

The table lists this clone with a few counts. The CDR3 DNA follows: TGTGCCAGCAGTGAAAATGGTGACAGGATCGTTCGGGACACTGAAGCTTTCTTT. Its translation is CASSENGDRIVRDTEAFF. J is TRBJ1-1 and V is TRBV6-1; weak D call: TRBD1 (6 bases). The length of the CDR3 is 18 residues. The ends were cut back, 2 bases at V and 3 bases at J, with 22 bases in the middle. The germline V gene has CDR1 MNHNS and CDR2 SASEGT.

Here the CDR3 reads CASSLAGTGANGYTF. The CDR3 coding sequence is TGTGCCAGCAGCTTAGCCGGGACAGGGGCAAATGGCTACACCTTC. The chain joins TRBV7-9 to TRBJ1-2, with TRBD1 identical over 10 bases. V lost 0 bases and J lost 6; bases outside the gene matches: 4. The CDR3 runs 15 residues. Germline V gene lookup returns CDR1 SEHNR and CDR2 FQNEAQ (reference sequence).

The gene calls are TRBV7-8 and TRBJ1-5; 8 bases agree with TRBD1. Germline CDR1 is SGHVS and CDR2 is FQNEAQ. The ends lost 2 bases at V and 4 bases at J; junction bases unmatched: 19. The CDR3 runs 20 residues. The CDR3 bases are TGTGCCAGCAGCTTATTGGGCCTTGAGGCTTACAGGGGGGGTAATCAGCCCCAGCATTTT. Protein product: CASSLLGLEAYRGGNQPQHF.

The chain is built from TRBV9 and TRBJ1-1; D may be TRBD1 (6 bases). V lost 4 bases and J lost 1, with 8 bases in between. CDR3 length equals 13 residues. Germline V gene data show CDR1 as SGDLS and CDR2 as YYNGEE. CDR3 bases: TGTGCCAGCAGCCAGGGGAGGAACACTGAAGCTTTCTTT. Protein product: CASSQGRNTEAFF.

This clone has just a few counts. The V gene is TRBV27, the J gene TRBJ2-5; D remains ambiguous. The CDR3 covers 13 residues. V was pared by 5 bases and J by 1 base, with 8 bases between. The germline V gene has CDR1 MNHEY and CDR2 SMNVEV (reference sequence). CDR3 loop: CASSARIQETQYF. CDR3 DNA: TGTGCCAGCAGTGCGCGGATCCAAGAGACCCAGTACTTC.

The rearrangement uses TRBV18 and TRBJ1-6, with 7 bases that match TRBD1. V lost 4 bases, J lost 0 bases, and 6 bases stayed unmatched. The CDR3 covers 17 residues. CDR1 KGHSH and CDR2 LQKENI come from the germline V gene. The CDR3 nucleotides are TGTGCCAGCTCACACCTGACAGGGAGCTCCTATAATTCACCCCTCCACTTT. The encoded protein is CASSHLTGSSYNSPLHF. The whole variable domain, filled in from reference TRBV18 and TRBJ1-6, reads NAGVMQNPRHLVRRRGQEARLRCSPMKGHSHVYWYRQLPEEGLKFMVYLQKENIIDESGMPKERFSAEFPKEGPSILRIQQVVRGDSAAYFCASSHLTGSSYNSPLHFGNGTRLTVT.

The chain recombines TRBV15 with TRBJ1-2; D possibly corresponds to TRBD1 (5 bases). The CDR3 covers 14 residues. The ends were cut back, 0 bases at V and 7 bases at J, with 12 bases in the middle. Germline loops: CDR1 LNHNV, CDR2 YYDKDF (reference sequence). CDR3 coding DNA: TGTGCCACCAGCAGAGATGGGGGGATGGGTGGCTACACCTTC. Protein: CATSRDGGMGGYTF. The whole variable domain, filled in from reference TRBV15 and TRBJ1-2, reads DAMVIQNPRYQVTQFGKPVTLSCSQTLNHNVMYWYQQKSSQAPKLLFHYYDKDFNNEADTPDNFQSRRPNTSFCFLDIRSPGLGDTAMYLCATSRDGGMGGYTFGSGTRLTVV.